The 17 T cell receptor beta chains reported below all come from one sample, sequenced in a study of blood T cell repertoires in COVID-19. The repertoire was sequenced with immunoSEQ multiplex PCR; TCRdb's copy has only in-frame clones and lacks some. The profile covers 150,000 to 160,000 clones, with about 79% appearing a single time and approximately 10% taken by the ten largest. The sample taken for sequencing was peripheral blood. Receptor source: a woman between 50 and 59 years old with acute or convalescent COVID-19.

V and J are TRBV6-5 and TRBJ1-4; 10 bases are shared with TRBD1. This CDR3 comprises 12 residues. Germline CDR1 reads MNHEY; CDR2 reads SVGAGI. The trim removed 8 bases at V and 11 bases at J, leaving 5 bases unmatched. CDR3 sequence: CASGQGVAKLFF. DNA of the CDR3: TGTGCCAGCGGACAGGGGGTGGCGAAACTGTTTTTT.

The chain carries TRBV5-8 and TRBJ2-7, with 9 bases fitting TRBD1. V lost 1 base to trimming and J lost 4 bases; unmatched junction nucleotides: 12. This CDR3 region has 17 residues. The germline gives CDR1 SGHTS, CDR2 YDEGEE. DNA of the CDR3: TGTGCCAGCAGCTTGCACCCTCCCGGGACAGGGTCGTACGAGCAGTACTTC. It codes for CASSLHPPGTGSYEQYF.

The chain couples TRBV4-1 to TRBJ2-1; a weak D match, TRBD2 (6 bases). Trimming stripped 3 bases from V and 1 base from J, with 16 bases between. The CDR3 has 17 residues. Germline V gene sequence: CDR1 MGHRA, CDR2 YSYEKL. CDR3 region: CASSHPGGVVSYNEQFF. CDR3 in DNA: TGCGCCAGCAGCCACCCCGGAGGGGTTGTGTCCTACAATGAGCAGTTCTTC.

The V gene is TRBV19, the J gene TRBJ1-2; 7 positions match TRBD1. CDR1 is LNHDA and CDR2 is SQIVND in the germline V gene (reference sequence). V shed 1 base, J shed 6 bases, and the junction held 8 bases outside the gene matches. CDR3 length: 15 amino acids. CDR3 sequence reads: CASSIGKGAVNGYTF. Written as DNA, the CDR3 is TGTGCCAGTAGTATAGGGAAGGGGGCGGTGAATGGCTACACCTTC.

This clone has only a few counts. The CDR3 protein is CASSYRGAETQYF. The CDR3 DNA follows: TGTGCCAGCAGCTACCGCGGGGCAGAGACCCAGTACTTC. V usage is TRBV5-4 and J usage is TRBJ2-5, with D maybe TRBD2 (6 bases). The CDR3 runs 13 residues. V lost 3 bases, J lost 4 bases, and 10 bases lay in between. Germline-derived CDR1 and CDR2 are SGHNT and YYREEE (reference sequence). The complete variable domain, with remaining parts taken from reference TRBV5-4 and TRBJ2-5, reads ETGVTQSPTHLIKTRGQQVTLRCSSQSGHNTVSWYQQALGQGPQFIFQYYREEENGRGNFPPRFSGLQFPNYSSELNVNALELDDSALYLCASSYRGAETQYFGPGTRLLVL.

This clone has more than one count but fewer than ten. The rearrangement uses TRBV2 and TRBJ1-2, with a tentative D call TRBD1 (5 bases). The germline CDR1 and CDR2 sequences are SNHLY and FYNNEI. The CDR3 spans 12 residues. Trimming shortened V by 4 bases and J by 4 bases, and 7 bases separated the two germline ends. CDR3 in DNA: TGTGCCAGCAGTGGGACACTCTATGGCTACACCTTC. Translating it yields CASSGTLYGYTF.

The chain combines TRBV12-3 or TRBV12-4 with TRBJ2-7; perhaps TRBD1 as D (5 bases). The V gene lost 8 bases and the J gene lost 0 bases, with 11 bases spanning the gap. The length of the CDR3 is 13 residues. The CDR3 protein is CASSDRNSYEQYF. The CDR3 nucleotides are TGTGCCAGCTCTGACAGAAACTCCTACGAGCAGTACTTC.

The sample holds a few counts of this clone. The rearrangement links TRBV3-1 (or the pseudogene TRBV3-2) to TRBJ1-5; 7 nucleotides align to TRBD1. Looked up from germline, CDR1 is LGHDT and CDR2 is YNNKEL (reference sequence). This CDR3 has 13 amino acids. Germline trimming cut 1 base from V and 11 bases from J; bases unmatched to any gene: 5. DNA of the CDR3: TGTGCCAGCAGCCAAGGAGGCCAGGGGGCCCAGCATTTT. Protein sequence: CASSQGGQGAQHF.

The V and J genes are TRBV4-3 and TRBJ2-5; 9 bases align to TRBD1. The CDR3 has 14 residues. J was trimmed by 5 bases and V by 3 bases; bases with no gene match: 4. Germline V gives CDR1 LGHNA, CDR2 YSLEER. CDR3 sequence (DNA): TGCGCCAGCAGCCATGGGACAGGGAGGGAGACCCAGTACTTC. It codes for CASSHGTGRETQYF.

The chain links TRBV6-5 to TRBJ1-2, with a possible D match to TRBD1 (6 bases). The V and J ends lost 5 bases and 4 bases respectively, with 11 bases between them. Germline V lookup: CDR1 MNHEY, CDR2 SVGAGI. The CDR3 has 13 amino acids. CDR3 sequence (DNA): TGTGCCAGCAGTCCACAGGGTTTCTATGGCTACACCTTC. It specifies CASSPQGFYGYTF.

The chain couples TRBV6-5 to TRBJ2-7; D unclear. Germline V gives CDR1 MNHEY, CDR2 SVGAGI. The germline V and J ends were trimmed by 2 bases and 0 bases, with 5 bases remaining between them. The length of the CDR3 is 13 residues. CDR3 DNA: TGTGCCAGCAGTTACGAGGTCTCCTACGAGCAGTACTTC. Amino acids: CASSYEVSYEQYF.

The genes are TRBV5-8 and TRBJ1-1; D perhaps matches TRBD1 (5 bases). V lost 4 bases and J lost 0, with 13 bases in between. Germline lookup yields CDR1 SGHTS and CDR2 YDEGEE. There are 15 residues in the CDR3. The CDR3 sequence is CASSGGIELNTEAFF. The CDR3 bases are TGTGCCAGCAGCGGGGGGATTGAACTGAACACTGAAGCTTTCTTT.

This rearrangement joins TRBV6-5 to TRBJ1-1; TRBD1 is a possible D gene (6 bases). The V end lost 0 bases, the J end lost 1 base, and 9 bases lay between the germline ends. This CDR3 comprises 15 residues. Germline assignment: CDR1 MNHEY and CDR2 SVGAGI. The CDR3 loop reads CASSYSQGWNTEAFF. The DNA of the CDR3 is TGTGCCAGCAGTTACTCACAGGGTTGGAACACTGAAGCTTTCTTT.

This clone was found a few times. The chain recombines TRBV2 with TRBJ2-1; D is perhaps TRBD1 (6 bases). The CDR3 totals 18 residues. Germline V gene sequence: CDR1 SNHLY, CDR2 FYNNEI. Trimming pared 6 bases from V and 5 bases from J, leaving 26 bases between. CDR3 in DNA: TGTGCCAGCAGAAGGTGGTATGTCGGACTTCGGACAGACAATGAGCAGTTCTTC. Translation gives CASRRWYVGLRTDNEQFF.

The chain recombines TRBV7-6 with TRBJ1-5; D call uncertain. The CDR3 contains 15 residues. Germline CDR1 reads SGHVS; CDR2 reads FNYEAQ. V was pared by 0 bases and J by 4 bases, with 10 bases between. This CDR3 reads CASSLAGSGNQPQHF. The DNA for the CDR3 is TGTGCCAGCAGCTTAGCAGGATCGGGGAATCAGCCCCAGCATTTT.

The chain links TRBV7-8 to TRBJ2-3, with 11 bases that match TRBD2. The ends lost 1 base at V and 9 bases at J; junction bases unmatched: 9. CDR3 length: 16 residues. Germline V gene data show CDR1 as SGHVS and CDR2 as FQNEAQ. DNA of the CDR3: TGTGCCAGCAGCTTAGAGGGTAGCGGGGGGGACCGAACGCAGTATTTT. Translating it yields CASSLEGSGGDRTQYF.

J is TRBJ1-3 and V is TRBV28; D not certain. Trimming took off 6 bases at V and 0 bases at J, with 6 bases between the two ends. From germline, CDR1 is MDHEN and CDR2 SYDVKM. The CDR3 consists of 13 residues. This CDR3 reads CASRAASGNTIYF. The CDR3 coding sequence is TGTGCCAGCAGAGCCGCCTCTGGAAACACCATATATTTT.